This T cell receptor (beta chain) was sequenced for a study of T-cell memory formation after mild COVID-19 (dated by TCRdb to about 2021). About the full investigation: TCR sequence clusters from the two donors were found to be largely donor specific. Longitudinal TCRalpha and TCRbeta repertoire sequencing tracked T-cell clones expanding and contracting after mild COVID-19 in a couple of donors. Two young, previously healthy adult volunteers, one female and one male, were included in the cohort. The investigation overall reported the following: Contracting CD4+ clones were located mainly in the CM and EM memory subsets, whereas CD8+ clones were found to be enriched in EMRA. Some responding clones were detected in pre-infection memory, suggesting pre-existing cross-reactive memory T cells joined the SARS-CoV-2 response. From day 15 to 85, contracting clones showed balanced CD4/CD8 phenotypes, whereas a second wave of clones that expanded from day 15 to 37 leaned towards CD4+. Only a couple of mild cases were covered by the study, and larger cohorts that include severe cases with pre-infection samples were considered necessary. The second-wave clones that peaked on day 37 were not confirmed to be SARS-CoV-2 specific.

The sequencer listed for this sample is Illumina NovaSeq 6000. TCRalpha and TCRbeta cDNA libraries were constructed by 5'RACE with constant-segment primers, with sample barcodes and unique molecular identifiers being introduced. Trizol reagent was used to extract RNA from every sample. Library amplification was performed in two PCR steps, and a second sample barcode and Illumina TruSeq adapters were introduced in the second step. Libraries were sequenced on an Illumina NovaSeq with 2 x 150 bp paired-end reads. As for how the authors treated the data: The reads were demultiplexed and collapsed into UMI-guided consensus sequences using migec v1.2.7. With mixcr v2.1.11, UMI consensuses were aligned to TRA and TRB V and J templates and assembled into clonotypes. Expanded or contracted clonotypes were those called significant by both edgeR and NoisET, with noise models trained on biological replicates. edgeR calls used a false discovery rate-adjusted p below 0.01 and a log2 fold-change threshold of 1. PCA with hierarchical clustering of max-normalized trajectories of the 1000 most abundant clonotypes was used as exploratory dynamics analysis. Separately sequenced CD4+ and CD8+ repertoires were used to assign a CD4 or CD8 phenotype to each responding clone. Using fastp trimming at Q25 and MiXCR clonotype assembly, TCRdb reanalyzed the public sequencing data and kept in-frame beta chains. When rows share a CDR3 protein, they turn into one entry using the most common DNA and genes. Here the V and J calls rest on TCRdb's processing, not on the authors' analysis. The sample contains roughly 550,000 distinct CDR3 sequences, about a fifth of them found a single time. The top ten hold approximately 12% of the sample.

Regarding this clonotype: The antigen this receptor binds is unknown. Base qualities are not at hand, and no much larger clone is one base apart.

PBMCs were isolated by Ficoll-Paque density gradient centrifugation. The CDR3 spans 14 residues, from the cysteine through the phenylalanine. The retained sequence is limited to the CDR3, 42 bases, with the frame set at the first base. Trimming costs V 2 bases and J 2 bases, and their ends lie 9 bases apart. Based on the germline V gene, the CDR1 and CDR2 sequences are WSHSY and SAAADI. This sequence uses TRBV10-2 and TRBJ2-5; tentative D gene TRBD2, with 5 bases matching. The source is an adult woman who had mild COVID-19 (a few samples of this study predate the infection). The sample titles of this study are shuffled in the database, so cell type and time point are left out; the donor was told from shared clones. The source material was PBMCs or a T cell subset sorted from them (not recorded which). CDR3 protein: CASSERERQETQYF. The DNA reads TGCGCCAGCAGTGAGAGGGAGAGACAAGAGACCCAGTACTTC.